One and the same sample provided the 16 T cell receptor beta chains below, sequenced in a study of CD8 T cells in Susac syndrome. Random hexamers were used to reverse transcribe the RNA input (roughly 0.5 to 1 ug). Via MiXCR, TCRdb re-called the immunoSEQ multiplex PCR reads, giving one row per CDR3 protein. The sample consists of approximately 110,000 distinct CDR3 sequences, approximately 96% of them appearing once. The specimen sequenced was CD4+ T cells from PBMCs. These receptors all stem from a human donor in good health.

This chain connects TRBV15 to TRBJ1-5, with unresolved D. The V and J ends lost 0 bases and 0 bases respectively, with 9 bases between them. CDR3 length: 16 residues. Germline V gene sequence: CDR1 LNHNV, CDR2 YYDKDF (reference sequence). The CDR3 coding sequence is TGTGCCACCAGCAGAGATTCGAGGGATAGCAATCAGCCCCAGCATTTT. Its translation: CATSRDSRDSNQPQHF. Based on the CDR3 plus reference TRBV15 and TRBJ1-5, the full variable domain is DAMVIQNPRYQVTQFGKPVTLSCSQTLNHNVMYWYQQKSSQAPKLLFHYYDKDFNNEADTPDNFQSRRPNTSFCFLDIRSPGLGDTAMYLCATSRDSRDSNQPQHFGDGTRLSIL.

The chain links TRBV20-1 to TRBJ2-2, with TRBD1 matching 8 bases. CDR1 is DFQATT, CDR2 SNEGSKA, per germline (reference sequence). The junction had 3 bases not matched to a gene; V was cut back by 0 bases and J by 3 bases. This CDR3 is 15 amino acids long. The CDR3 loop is CSARERTGHTGELFF. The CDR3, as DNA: TGCAGTGCTAGAGAGAGGACAGGGCACACCGGGGAGCTGTTTTTT.

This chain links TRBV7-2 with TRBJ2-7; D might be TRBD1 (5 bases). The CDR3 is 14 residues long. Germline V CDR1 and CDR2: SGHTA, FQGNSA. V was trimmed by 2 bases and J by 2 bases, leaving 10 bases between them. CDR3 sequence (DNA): TGTGCCAGCAGCTTAAGGACACCGCCCTACGAGCAGTACTTC. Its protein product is CASSLRTPPYEQYF.

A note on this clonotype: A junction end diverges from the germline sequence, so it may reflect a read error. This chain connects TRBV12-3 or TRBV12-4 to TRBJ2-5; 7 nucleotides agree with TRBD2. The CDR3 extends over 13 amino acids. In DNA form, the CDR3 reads TGTGCCAGCAGCCAACTAGCGCAGCCGATTATTAACTTC. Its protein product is CASSQLAQPIINF.

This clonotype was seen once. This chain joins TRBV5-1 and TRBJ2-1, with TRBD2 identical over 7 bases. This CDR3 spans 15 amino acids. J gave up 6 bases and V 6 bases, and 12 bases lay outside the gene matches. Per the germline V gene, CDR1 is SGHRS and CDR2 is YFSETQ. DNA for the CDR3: TGCGCCAGCACCCGTGGGGCGGGAGTAAGCAATGAGCAGTTCTTC. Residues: CASTRGAGVSNEQFF.

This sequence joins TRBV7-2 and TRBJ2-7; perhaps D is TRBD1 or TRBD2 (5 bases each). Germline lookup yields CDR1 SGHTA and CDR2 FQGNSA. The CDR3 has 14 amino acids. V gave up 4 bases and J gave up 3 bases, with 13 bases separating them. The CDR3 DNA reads TGTGCCAGCAGCTGGGACGGGGTCTTCTACGAGCAGTACTTC. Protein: CASSWDGVFYEQYF.

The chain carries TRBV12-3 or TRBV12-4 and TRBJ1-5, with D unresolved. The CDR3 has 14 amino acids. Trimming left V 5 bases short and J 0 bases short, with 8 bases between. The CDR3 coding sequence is TGTGCCAGCAGTCCGGATGTTAGCAATCAGCCCCAGCATTTT. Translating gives CASSPDVSNQPQHF.

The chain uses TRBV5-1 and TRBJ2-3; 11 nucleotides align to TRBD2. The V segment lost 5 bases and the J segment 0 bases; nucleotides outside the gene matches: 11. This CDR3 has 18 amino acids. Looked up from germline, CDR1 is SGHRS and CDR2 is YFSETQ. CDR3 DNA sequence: TGCGCCAGCAGGTCCGGGACTAGCGGATACGCTAGCACAGATACGCAGTATTTT. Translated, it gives CASRSGTSGYASTDTQYF.

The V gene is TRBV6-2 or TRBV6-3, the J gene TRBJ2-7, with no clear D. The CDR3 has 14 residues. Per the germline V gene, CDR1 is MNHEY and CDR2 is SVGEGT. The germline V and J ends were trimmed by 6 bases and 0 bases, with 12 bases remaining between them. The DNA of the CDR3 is TGTGCCAGCAGACGGACCTTAACCTCCTACGAGCAGTACTTC. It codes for CASRRTLTSYEQYF.

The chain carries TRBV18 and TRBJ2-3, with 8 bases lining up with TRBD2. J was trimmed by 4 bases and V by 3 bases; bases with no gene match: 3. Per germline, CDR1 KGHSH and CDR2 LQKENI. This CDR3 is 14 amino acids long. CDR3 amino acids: CASSPTSEADTQYF. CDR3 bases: TGTGCCAGCTCACCGACTAGCGAAGCAGATACGCAGTATTTT.

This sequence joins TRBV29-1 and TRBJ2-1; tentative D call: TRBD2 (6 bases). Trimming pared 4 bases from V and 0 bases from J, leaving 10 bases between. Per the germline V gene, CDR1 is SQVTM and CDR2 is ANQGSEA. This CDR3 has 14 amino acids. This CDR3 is CSVGGDSSYNEQFF. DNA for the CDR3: TGCAGCGTTGGGGGGGATAGCTCCTACAATGAGCAGTTCTTC.

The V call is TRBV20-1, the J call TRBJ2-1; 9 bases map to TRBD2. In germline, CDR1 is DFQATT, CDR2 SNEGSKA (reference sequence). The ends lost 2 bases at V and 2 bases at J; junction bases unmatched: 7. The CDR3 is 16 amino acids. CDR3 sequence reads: CSARLNWTSAYNEQFF. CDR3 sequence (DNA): TGCAGTGCTAGACTTAATTGGACTAGCGCCTACAATGAGCAGTTCTTC.

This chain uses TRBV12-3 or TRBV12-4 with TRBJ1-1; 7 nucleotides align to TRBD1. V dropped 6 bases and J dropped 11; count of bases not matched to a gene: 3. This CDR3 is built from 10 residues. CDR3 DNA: TGTGCCAGCAGCGACAGGGTTGCTTTCTTT. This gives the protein CASSDRVAFF.

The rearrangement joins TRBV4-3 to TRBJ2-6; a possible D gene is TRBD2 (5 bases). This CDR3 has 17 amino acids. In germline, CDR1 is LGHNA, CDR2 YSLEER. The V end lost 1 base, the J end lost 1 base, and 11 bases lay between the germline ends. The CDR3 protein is CASSQGPGGSGANVLTF. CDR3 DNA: TGCGCCAGCAGCCAAGGGCCAGGAGGTTCTGGGGCCAACGTCCTGACTTTC.

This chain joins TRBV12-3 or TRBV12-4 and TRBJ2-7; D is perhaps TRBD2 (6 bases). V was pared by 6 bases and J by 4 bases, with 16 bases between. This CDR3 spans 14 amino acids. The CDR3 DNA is TGTGCCAGCAGCTGGGACTCCCGGGGGTACGAGCAGTACTTC. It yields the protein CASSWDSRGYEQYF.

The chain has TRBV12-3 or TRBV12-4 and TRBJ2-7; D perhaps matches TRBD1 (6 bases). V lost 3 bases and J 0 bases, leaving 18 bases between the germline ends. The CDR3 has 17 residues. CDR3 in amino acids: CASSFLGRGRPSYEQYF. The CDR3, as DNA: TGTGCCAGCAGTTTCCTAGGCAGGGGCCGACCCTCCTACGAGCAGTACTTC.